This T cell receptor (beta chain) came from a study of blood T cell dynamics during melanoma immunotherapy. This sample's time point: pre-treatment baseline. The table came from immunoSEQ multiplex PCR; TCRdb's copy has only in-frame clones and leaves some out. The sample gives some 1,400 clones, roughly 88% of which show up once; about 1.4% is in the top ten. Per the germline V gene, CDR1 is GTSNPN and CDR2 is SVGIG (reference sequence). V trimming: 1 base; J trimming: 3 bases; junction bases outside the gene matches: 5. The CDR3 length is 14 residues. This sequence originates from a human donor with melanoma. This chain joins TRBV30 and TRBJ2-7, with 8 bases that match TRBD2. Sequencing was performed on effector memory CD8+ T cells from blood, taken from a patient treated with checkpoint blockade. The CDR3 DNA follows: TGTGCCTGGAGTGCCCCTAGCGGGCGCTACGAGCAGTACTTC. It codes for CAWSAPSGRYEQYF.